These 13 T cell receptor beta chains were sequenced from one sample in a study of blood T cell repertoires in COVID-19. Assay used: immunoSEQ multiplex PCR; TCRdb lists only in-frame clones, some missing. The sample shows roughly 340,000 clones, around 91% of them seen only once. The specimen was PBMCs or T cells enriched from blood (not recorded which). These receptors were taken from a man younger than 35 who had recovered from COVID-19.

The chain uses TRBV7-9 and TRBJ2-1, with D maybe TRBD2 (7 bases). CDR1 and CDR2 from the germline V gene are SEHNR and FQNEAQ (reference sequence). This CDR3 region has 16 residues. Trimming stripped 2 bases from V and 2 bases from J, with 13 bases between. The CDR3 DNA follows: TGTGCCAGCAGCTTACGCCTAGGGGGGGCCTACAATGAGCAGTTCTTC. This encodes CASSLRLGGAYNEQFF.

V and J are TRBV7-2 and TRBJ2-7; 9 bases map to TRBD2. Germline trimming cut 4 bases from V and 4 bases from J; bases unmatched to any gene: 8. Germline CDR1 SGHTA, CDR2 FQGNSA. The CDR3 runs 15 residues. DNA for the CDR3: TGTGCCAGCAGCTCCGTGACTAGCGGTCTGTACGAGCAGTACTTC. Its protein product is CASSSVTSGLYEQYF.

This rearrangement joins TRBV6-2 or TRBV6-3 to TRBJ2-3, with TRBD2 matching 9 bases. The CDR3 consists of 15 residues. The germline V gene encodes CDR1 MNHEY and CDR2 SVGEGT. Germline trimming cut 5 bases from V and 4 bases from J; bases unmatched to any gene: 7. The CDR3 spells CASSPAGGQSDTQYF. The CDR3 DNA sequence: TGTGCCAGCAGTCCCGCGGGGGGGCAGTCAGATACGCAGTATTTT.

The CDR3 loop is CASRTEPTGELFF. In DNA form, the CDR3 reads TGTGCCAGCAGGACAGAACCTACCGGGGAGCTGTTTTTT. This sequence joins TRBV27 and TRBJ2-2; D may be TRBD1 (5 bases). The ends were cut back, 6 bases at V and 5 bases at J, with 10 bases in the middle. Looked up from germline, CDR1 is MNHEY and CDR2 is SMNVEV (reference sequence). CDR3 length: 13 amino acids.

This clone has only a few counts. The V and J genes are TRBV3-1 (or the pseudogene TRBV3-2) and TRBJ1-3; 7 bases fit TRBD1. Trimming at V came to 6 bases and at J to 2 bases, leaving 4 bases not matched to a gene. The CDR3 extends over 14 amino acids. Germline-derived CDR1 and CDR2 are LGHDT and YNNKEL (reference sequence). The CDR3 coding sequence is TGTGCCAGCAGAGTCACAGGGGCTGGAAACACCATATATTTT. Translating it yields CASRVTGAGNTIYF.

The CDR3 coding sequence is TGTGCCAGCAGGACTAGCGGGAACACCCCCTCAGGGACCCAGTACTTC. Its protein is CASRTSGNTPSGTQYF. The chain is built from TRBV27 and TRBJ2-5, with 11 bases lining up with TRBD2. V lost 6 bases, J lost 7 bases, and 13 bases stayed unmatched. There are 16 residues in the CDR3. Germline CDR1 MNHEY, CDR2 SMNVEV (reference sequence).

The chain uses TRBV6-1 and TRBJ1-3, with D possibly being TRBD1 (5 bases). Germline V gene sequence: CDR1 MNHNS, CDR2 SASEGT. V shed 3 bases and J shed 8 bases, with 14 bases lying between them. CDR3 length: 14 residues. The CDR3 DNA is TGTGCCAGCAGTGAGCCCGGGGGGGTGTACACCATATATTTT. Protein: CASSEPGGVYTIYF.

The chain couples TRBV28 to TRBJ2-5; possibly TRBD1 for D (5 bases). Germline V gene sequence: CDR1 MDHEN, CDR2 SYDVKM. The CDR3 runs to 14 residues. V lost 3 bases and J 2 bases, leaving 10 bases between the germline ends. The CDR3 coding sequence is TGTGCCAGCAGTTTTGCAGGGCCTCAAGAGACCCAGTACTTC. Translated, it gives CASSFAGPQETQYF.

The chain recombines TRBV5-1 with TRBJ2-1; TRBD2 matches at 10 bases. The junction had 7 bases not matched to a gene; V was cut back by 0 bases and J by 13 bases. The CDR3 spans 14 residues. Germline V gene lookup returns CDR1 SGHRS and CDR2 YFSETQ. CDR3 nucleotide sequence: TGCGCCAGCAGCTTGGACGTGGCTAGCGGGGGTCAGTTCTTC. It is translated as CASSLDVASGGQFF.

The chain links TRBV7-2 to TRBJ2-1; a weak D match, TRBD2 (5 bases). Between the trimmed V and J ends, which lost 4 bases and 10 bases, there was a span of 14 bases. There are 13 residues in the CDR3. The germline V gene encodes CDR1 SGHTA and CDR2 FQGNSA. The CDR3 loop reads CASSSDARGEQFF. DNA of the CDR3: TGTGCCAGCAGCTCAGATGCCCGGGGAGAGCAGTTCTTC.

The CDR3 nucleotides read TGCGCCAGCAGCCTTGGGGTAGCGGGGGTGTACACAGATACGCAGTATTTT. Its translation is CASSLGVAGVYTDTQYF. The chain combines TRBV5-1 with TRBJ2-3; 9 nucleotides agree with TRBD2. Germline assignment: CDR1 SGHRS and CDR2 YFSETQ. The CDR3 runs 17 residues. With V trimmed by 4 bases and J by 2 bases, 11 bases remained unmatched.

V is TRBV2 and J is TRBJ2-7, with 11 bases aligning to TRBD1. Looked up from germline, CDR1 is SNHLY and CDR2 is FYNNEI. The V and J ends lost 6 bases and 5 bases, in that order; junction bases with no gene match: 6. The CDR3 spans 14 residues. In DNA, the CDR3 is TGTGCCAGCAGGATACCGGGACAGGGGGACGAGCAGTACTTC. Its protein product is CASRIPGQGDEQYF.

The chain carries TRBV6-5 and TRBJ1-1; maybe TRBD1 (6 bases). This CDR3 spans 13 amino acids. Between the trimmed V and J ends, which lost 9 bases and 1 base, there was a span of 12 bases. CDR1 is MNHEY, CDR2 SVGAGI, per germline. The CDR3 protein is CASWEQGNTEAFF. The CDR3 nucleotides are TGTGCCAGTTGGGAACAGGGGAACACTGAAGCTTTCTTT.